This T cell receptor beta chain was profiled in a study of blood T cell repertoires in COVID-19. Study-wide background: Samples representing acute and convalescent COVID-19 were sourced from the United States, Italy and Spain. The cDNA or gDNA used as material had been derived from T cells, B-cell-depleted T cells, or PBMCs.

V gave up 5 bases and J gave up 7 bases; unmatched junction bases: 1. The CDR3 is made up of 11 amino acids. Looked up from germline, CDR1 is DFQATT and CDR2 is SNEGSKA (reference sequence). Methods used by the authors: For nucleated cells, counts were estimated from reference gene primer amplification. The protocol was immunoSEQ multiplex PCR, while the TCRdb copy is restricted to in-frame clones and leaves out a portion. V and J calls and clone size are those listed in that table; D and trimming were worked out from the DNA. The sample lists approximately 350,000 clones; 89% were seen once. Sequenced sample: peripheral blood. The chain employs TRBV20-1 and TRBJ2-1; 8 bases fit TRBD1. The source is a man aged 35 to 55 with acute or convalescent COVID-19. The CDR3 sequence: CSAYRGNEQFF. The CDR3 nucleotides are TGCAGTGCTTACAGGGGGAATGAGCAGTTCTTC.